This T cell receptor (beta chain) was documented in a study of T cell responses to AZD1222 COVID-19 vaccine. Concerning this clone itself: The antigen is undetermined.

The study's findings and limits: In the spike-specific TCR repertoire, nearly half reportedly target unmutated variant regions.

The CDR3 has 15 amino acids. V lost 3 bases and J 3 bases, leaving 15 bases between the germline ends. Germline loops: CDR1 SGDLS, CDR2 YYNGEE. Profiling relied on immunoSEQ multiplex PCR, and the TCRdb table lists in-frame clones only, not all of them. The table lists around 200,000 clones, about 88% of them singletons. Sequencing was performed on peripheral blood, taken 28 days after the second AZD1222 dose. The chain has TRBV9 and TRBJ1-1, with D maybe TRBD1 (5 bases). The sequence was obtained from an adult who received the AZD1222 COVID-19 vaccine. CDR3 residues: CASSGGTLGDTEAFF. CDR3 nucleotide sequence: TGTGCCAGCAGCGGAGGGACCTTAGGGGACACTGAAGCTTTCTTT.